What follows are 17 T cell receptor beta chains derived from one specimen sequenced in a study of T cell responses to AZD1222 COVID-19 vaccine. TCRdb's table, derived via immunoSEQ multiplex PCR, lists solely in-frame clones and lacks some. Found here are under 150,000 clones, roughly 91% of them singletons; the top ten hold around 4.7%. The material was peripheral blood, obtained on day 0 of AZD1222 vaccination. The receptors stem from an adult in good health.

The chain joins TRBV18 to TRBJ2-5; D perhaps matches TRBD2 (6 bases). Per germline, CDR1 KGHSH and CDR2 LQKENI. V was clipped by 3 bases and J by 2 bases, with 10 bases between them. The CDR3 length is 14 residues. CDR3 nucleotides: TGTGCCAGCTCACCCGGGACTTTTCAAGAGACCCAGTACTTC. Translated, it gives CASSPGTFQETQYF.

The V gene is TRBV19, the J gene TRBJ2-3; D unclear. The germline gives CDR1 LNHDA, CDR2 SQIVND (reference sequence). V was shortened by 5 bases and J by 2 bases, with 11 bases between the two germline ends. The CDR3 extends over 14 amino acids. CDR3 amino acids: CASSAASYTDTQYF. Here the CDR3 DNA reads TGTGCCAGTAGTGCCGCTAGTTACACAGATACGCAGTATTTT.

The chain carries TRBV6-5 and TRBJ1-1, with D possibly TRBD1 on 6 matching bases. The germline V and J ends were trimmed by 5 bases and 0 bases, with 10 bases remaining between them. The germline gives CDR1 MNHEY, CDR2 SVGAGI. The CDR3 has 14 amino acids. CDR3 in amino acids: CASSTTGMNTEAFF. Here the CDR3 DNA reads TGTGCCAGCAGTACGACAGGCATGAACACTGAAGCTTTCTTT.

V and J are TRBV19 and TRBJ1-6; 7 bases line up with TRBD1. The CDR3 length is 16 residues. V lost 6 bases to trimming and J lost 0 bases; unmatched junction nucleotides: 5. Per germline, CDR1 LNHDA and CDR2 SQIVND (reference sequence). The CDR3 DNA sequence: TGTGCCAGTAGAAAGACAGGGAGCTCCTATAATTCACCCCTCCACTTT. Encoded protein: CASRKTGSSYNSPLHF.

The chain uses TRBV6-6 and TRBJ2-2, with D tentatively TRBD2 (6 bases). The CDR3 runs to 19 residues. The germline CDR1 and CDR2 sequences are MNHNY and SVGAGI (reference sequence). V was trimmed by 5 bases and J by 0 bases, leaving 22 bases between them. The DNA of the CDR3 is TGTGCCAGCAGTCCCGACCATGGGGGGTTGGGGCCGAACACCGGGGAGCTGTTTTTT. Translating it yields CASSPDHGGLGPNTGELFF.

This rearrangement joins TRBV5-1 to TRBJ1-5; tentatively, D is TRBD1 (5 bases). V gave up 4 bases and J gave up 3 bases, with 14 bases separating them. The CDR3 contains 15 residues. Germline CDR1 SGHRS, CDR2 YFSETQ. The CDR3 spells CASSPGLATNQPQHF. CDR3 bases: TGCGCCAGCAGCCCAGGGCTAGCCACCAATCAGCCCCAGCATTTT.

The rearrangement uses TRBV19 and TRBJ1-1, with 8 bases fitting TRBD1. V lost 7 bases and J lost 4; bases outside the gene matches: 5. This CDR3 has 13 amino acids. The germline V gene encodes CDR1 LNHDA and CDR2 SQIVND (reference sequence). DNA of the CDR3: TGTGCCAGTAAGAGGACAGGGATCACTGAAGCTTTCTTT. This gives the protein CASKRTGITEAFF. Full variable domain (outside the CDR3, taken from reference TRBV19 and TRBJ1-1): DGGITQSPKYLFRKEGQNVTLSCEQNLNHDAMYWYRQDPGQGLRLIYYSQIVNDFQKGDIAEGYSVSREKKESFPLTVTSAQKNPTAFYLCASKRTGITEAFFGQGTRLTVV.

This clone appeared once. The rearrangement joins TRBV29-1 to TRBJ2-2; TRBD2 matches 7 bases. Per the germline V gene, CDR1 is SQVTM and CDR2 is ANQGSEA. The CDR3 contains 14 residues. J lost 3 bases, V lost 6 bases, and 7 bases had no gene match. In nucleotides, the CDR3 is TGCAGCGTCTTGGTCCTAGCGGACACCGGGGAGCTGTTTTTT. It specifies CSVLVLADTGELFF.

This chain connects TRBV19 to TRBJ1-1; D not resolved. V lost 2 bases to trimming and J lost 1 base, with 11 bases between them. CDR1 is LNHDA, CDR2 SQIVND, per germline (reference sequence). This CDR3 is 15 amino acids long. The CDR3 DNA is TGTGCCAGTAGTATATCCCGAGGAGGGAACACTGAAGCTTTCTTT. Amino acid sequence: CASSISRGGNTEAFF.

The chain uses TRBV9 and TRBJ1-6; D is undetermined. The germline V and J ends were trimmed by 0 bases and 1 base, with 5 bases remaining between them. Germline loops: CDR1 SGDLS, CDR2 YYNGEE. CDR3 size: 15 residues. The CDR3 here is CASSVATSYNSPLHF. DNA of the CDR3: TGTGCCAGCAGCGTAGCGACTTCCTATAATTCACCCCTCCACTTT.

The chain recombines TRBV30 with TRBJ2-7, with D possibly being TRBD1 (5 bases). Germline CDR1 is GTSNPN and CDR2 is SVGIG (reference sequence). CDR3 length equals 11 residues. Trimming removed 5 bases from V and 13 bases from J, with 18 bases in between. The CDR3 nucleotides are TGTGCCTGGGCCCTCCAGGGAATCAGCTACTTC. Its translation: CAWALQGISYF.

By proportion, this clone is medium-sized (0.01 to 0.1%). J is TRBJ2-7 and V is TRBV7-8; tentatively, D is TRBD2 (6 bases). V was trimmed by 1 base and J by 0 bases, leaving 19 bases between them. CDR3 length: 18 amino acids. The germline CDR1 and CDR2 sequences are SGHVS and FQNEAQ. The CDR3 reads CASSLEGGLWDGSYEQYF. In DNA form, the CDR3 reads TGTGCCAGCAGCTTAGAGGGAGGCCTCTGGGACGGCTCCTACGAGCAGTACTTC.

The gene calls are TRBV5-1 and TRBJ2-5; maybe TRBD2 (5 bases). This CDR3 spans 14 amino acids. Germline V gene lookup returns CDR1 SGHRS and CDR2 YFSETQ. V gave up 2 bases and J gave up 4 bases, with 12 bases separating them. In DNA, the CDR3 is TGCGCCAGCAGCTTAAGGAGGATGGGAGAGACCCAGTACTTC. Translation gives CASSLRRMGETQYF.

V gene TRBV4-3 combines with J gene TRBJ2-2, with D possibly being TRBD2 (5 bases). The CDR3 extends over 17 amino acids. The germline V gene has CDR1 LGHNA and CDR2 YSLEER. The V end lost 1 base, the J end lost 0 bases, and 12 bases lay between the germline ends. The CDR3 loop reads CASSQAREAANTGELFF. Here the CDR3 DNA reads TGCGCCAGCAGCCAAGCCCGGGAAGCTGCGAACACCGGGGAGCTGTTTTTT.

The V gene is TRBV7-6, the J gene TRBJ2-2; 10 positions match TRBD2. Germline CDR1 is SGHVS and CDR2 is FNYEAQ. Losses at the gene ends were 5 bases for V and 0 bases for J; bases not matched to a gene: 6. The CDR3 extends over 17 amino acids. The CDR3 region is CASSRPSGGPNTGELFF. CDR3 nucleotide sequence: TGTGCCAGCAGCCGTCCTAGCGGGGGCCCGAACACCGGGGAGCTGTTTTTT. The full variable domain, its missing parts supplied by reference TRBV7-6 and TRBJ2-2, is GAGVSQSPRYKVTKRGQDVALRCDPISGHVSLYWYRQALGQGPEFLTYFNYEAQQDKSGLPNDRFSAERPEGSISTLTIQRTEQRDSAMYRCASSRPSGGPNTGELFFGEGSRLTVL.

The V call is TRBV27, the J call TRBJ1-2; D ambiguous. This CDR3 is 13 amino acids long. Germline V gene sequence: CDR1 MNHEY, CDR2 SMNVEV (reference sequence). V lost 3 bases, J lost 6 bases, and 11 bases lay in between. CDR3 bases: TGTGCCAGCAGTTTCTGGCCAGGCGATGGCTACACCTTC. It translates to CASSFWPGDGYTF.

The CDR3 reads CASSRNRGGNTEAFF. In DNA, the CDR3 is TGTGCCAGCAGTCGCAACAGGGGTGGGAACACTGAAGCTTTCTTT. V and J are TRBV6-5 and TRBJ1-1; 7 bases map to TRBD1. Trimming took 5 bases from V and 1 from J; bases not matched to a gene: 7. From germline, CDR1 is MNHEY and CDR2 SVGAGI. This CDR3 contains 15 residues.